What follows are 9 T cell receptor beta chains derived from one specimen sequenced in a study of blood T cell repertoires in COVID-19. Libraries were prepared by immunoSEQ multiplex PCR; TCRdb keeps only in-frame clonotypes and omits some of them. The sample records roughly 280,000 clones, around 90% being singletons. Sequencing used peripheral blood. Receptors originate from a woman between 50 and 59 years old who had recovered from COVID-19.

V and J are TRBV5-1 and TRBJ2-7; 8 bases fit TRBD1. CDR3 length: 14 amino acids. J lost 0 bases, V lost 4 bases, and 3 bases had no gene match. CDR1 and CDR2 from the germline V gene are SGHRS and YFSETQ. The CDR3: CASSPGQDSYEQYF. The CDR3 nucleotides read TGCGCCAGCAGCCCGGGACAGGACTCCTACGAGCAGTACTTC.

The rearrangement joins TRBV4-2 to TRBJ2-5; 9 nucleotides match TRBD2. This CDR3 is built from 16 residues. The germline V gene encodes CDR1 LGHNA and CDR2 YNFKEQ. The trim removed 4 bases at V and 0 bases at J, leaving 6 bases unmatched. The CDR3 DNA is TGTGCCAGCAGCCCCGCGGCTAGCGGGGACCAAGAGACCCAGTACTTC. Amino acid sequence: CASSPAASGDQETQYF.

This clone was counted a single time. The rearrangement links TRBV6-1 to TRBJ1-5; 7 positions match TRBD1. The CDR3 consists of 16 residues. Germline CDR1 is MNHNS and CDR2 is SASEGT. Unmatched junction bases numbered 6, after V lost 4 bases and J lost 0 bases. Here the CDR3 DNA reads TGTGCCAGCAGTGCACACCGGGACAGTAGCAATCAGCCCCAGCATTTT. It encodes CASSAHRDSSNQPQHF.

The CDR3 protein is CASSFDTNYGYTF. DNA for the CDR3: TGTGCCAGCAGCTTTGACACTAACTATGGCTACACCTTC. The chain links TRBV7-2 to TRBJ1-2; no firm D call. Germline loops: CDR1 SGHTA, CDR2 FQGNSA. V was clipped by 3 bases and J by 0 bases, with 5 bases between them. CDR3 length equals 13 residues.

The chain is built from TRBV4-2 and TRBJ2-1; D perhaps matches TRBD2 (5 bases). The CDR3 loop spans 14 amino acids. In germline, CDR1 is LGHNA, CDR2 YNFKEQ. V lost 1 base, J lost 3 bases, and 7 bases lay in between. CDR3 protein: CASSQAGFYNEQFF. The CDR3 nucleotides are TGTGCCAGCAGCCAAGCGGGGTTCTACAATGAGCAGTTCTTC.

The genes are TRBV28 and TRBJ2-7; 13 bases are shared with TRBD2. Losses at the gene ends were 5 bases for V and 1 base for J; bases not matched to a gene: 5. The CDR3 is made up of 16 amino acids. CDR1 and CDR2 (germline): MDHEN, SYDVKM. CDR3 amino acids: CASSTTSGRVSYEQYF. As DNA, the CDR3 is TGTGCCAGCAGTACCACTAGCGGGAGGGTTTCCTACGAGCAGTACTTC. The complete variable domain, with remaining parts taken from reference TRBV28 and TRBJ2-7, reads DVKVTQSSRYLVKRTGEKVFLECVQDMDHENMFWYRQDPGLGLRLIYFSYDVKMKEKGDIPEGYSVSREKKERFSLILESASTNQTSMYLCASSTTSGRVSYEQYFGPGTRLTVT.

The V gene is TRBV5-4, the J gene TRBJ2-2; 7 bases are a match to TRBD2. Germline CDR1 and CDR2: SGHNT and YYREEE (reference sequence). Trimming cost V 1 base and J 1 base; bases outside gene matches: 1. The CDR3 sequence is 15 residues long. CDR3 amino acids: CASSLRGVNTGELFF. The CDR3 coding sequence is TGTGCCAGCAGCTTGCGGGGGGTGAACACCGGGGAGCTGTTTTTT.

The V gene is TRBV4-2, the J gene TRBJ1-2, with 7 bases identical to TRBD1. Trimming took 4 bases from V and 5 from J; bases not matched to a gene: 13. Germline CDR1 is LGHNA and CDR2 is YNFKEQ. The CDR3 loop spans 16 amino acids. In DNA, the CDR3 is TGTGCCAGCAGCCCAGTTATCCAACAGGGGTCGTATGGCTACACCTTC. This translates into CASSPVIQQGSYGYTF.

The chain recombines TRBV12-3 or TRBV12-4 with TRBJ2-1, with 7 bases matching TRBD1. CDR3 length: 13 amino acids. Trimming at V came to 7 bases and at J to 9 bases, leaving 9 bases not matched to a gene. This CDR3 is CASNFRRDSEQFF. DNA for the CDR3: TGTGCCAGCAATTTCCGCAGGGACAGTGAGCAGTTCTTC.